Listed here are 23 T cell receptor beta chains from one sample, sequenced in a study of T-cell memory formation after mild COVID-19. TCRdb fed the 5' RACE reads into MiXCR, producing one record per CDR3 protein. The sample yields around 300,000 distinct CDR3 sequences, roughly an eighth seen once. Sequencing input: PBMCs or a T cell subset sorted from them (not recorded which). The receptors were sampled from a man in his late teens or twenties who had mild COVID-19 (a few samples of this study predate the infection). Cell type and time point are not known.

The chain employs TRBV29-1 and TRBJ2-4, with 9 bases lining up with TRBD1. The CDR3 is 11 amino acids. From germline, CDR1 is SQVTM and CDR2 ANQGSEA. Trimming cost V 4 bases and J 16 bases; bases outside gene matches: 8. The CDR3 nucleotides are TGCAGCGTTGGCGGGGACAGGGAGGAATACTTC. Translating gives CSVGGDREEYF. The whole variable domain, filled in from reference TRBV29-1 and TRBJ2-4, reads SAVISQKPSRDICQRGTSLTIQCQVDSQVTMMFWYRQQPGQSLTLIATANQGSEATYESGFVIDKFPISRPNLTFSTLTVSNMSPEDSSIYLCSVGGDREEYFGAGTRLSVL.

This rearrangement joins TRBV24-1 to TRBJ2-1, with TRBD2 matching 9 bases. There are 14 residues in the CDR3. V lost 5 bases, J lost 6 bases, and 4 bases stayed unmatched. Germline V gives CDR1 KGHDR, CDR2 SFDVKD. CDR3 loop: CATSVGLAGNEQFF. In nucleotides, the CDR3 is TGTGCCACCAGTGTGGGACTAGCTGGCAATGAGCAGTTCTTC.

This clonotype has at least ten counts. V is TRBV7-3 and J is TRBJ1-1, with D tentatively TRBD1 (5 bases). V gave up 1 base and J gave up 4 bases, with 16 bases separating them. Germline CDR1 reads SGHTA; CDR2 reads FQGTGA. The CDR3 runs 16 residues. The CDR3 is CASSLMSGTRATEAFF. The CDR3 nucleotides are TGTGCCAGCAGCTTAATGTCGGGGACTCGTGCCACTGAAGCTTTCTTT.

The chain is built from TRBV19 and TRBJ1-5; a weak D match, TRBD1 (6 bases). The germline gives CDR1 LNHDA, CDR2 SQIVND (reference sequence). The CDR3 covers 13 residues. Trimming took off 5 bases at V and 9 bases at J, with 14 bases between the two ends. CDR3 region: CASSEQGRLPQHF. CDR3 DNA sequence: TGTGCCAGTAGTGAGCAGGGGCGGCTGCCCCAGCATTTT.

This sequence joins TRBV4-2 and TRBJ2-7, with 7 bases lining up with TRBD2. CDR3 length: 15 residues. The germline V gene has CDR1 LGHNA and CDR2 YNFKEQ. With V trimmed by 0 bases and J by 5 bases, 7 bases remained unmatched. CDR3 nucleotide sequence: TGTGCCAGCAGCCAAGACACCAGACTAGCCCACGAGCAGTACGTC. It is translated as CASSQDTRLAHEQYV.

This clonotype has a handful of counts. V gene TRBV29-1 combines with J gene TRBJ1-2; TRBD1 matches at 9 bases. The CDR3 is 12 amino acids. Per the germline V gene, CDR1 is SQVTM and CDR2 is ANQGSEA. V lost 5 bases to trimming and J lost 8 bases; unmatched junction nucleotides: 6. CDR3 sequence reads: CSVSQGAWGYTF. The CDR3 DNA reads TGCAGCGTTTCACAGGGGGCGTGGGGCTACACCTTC.

The genes are TRBV7-9 and TRBJ2-7; D uncertain. Trimming took off 5 bases at V and 3 bases at J, with 5 bases between the two ends. Germline CDR1 is SEHNR and CDR2 is FQNEAQ (reference sequence). The CDR3 covers 11 residues. The CDR3 coding sequence is TGTGCCAGCAGCGGATACTACGAGCAGTACTTC. Translated: CASSGYYEQYF.

The rearrangement joins TRBV20-1 to TRBJ2-5, with D tentatively TRBD1 (6 bases). The V gene lost 5 bases and the J gene lost 5 bases, with 12 bases spanning the gap. CDR1 and CDR2 from the germline V gene are DFQATT and SNEGSKA (reference sequence). The CDR3 is made up of 12 amino acids. CDR3 nucleotides: TGCAGTGCTCCACAGGGTAGTGAGACCCAGTACTTC. It codes for CSAPQGSETQYF.

The chain combines TRBV20-1 with TRBJ1-6; the D is unclear. The CDR3 is 15 amino acids. Germline CDR1 reads DFQATT; CDR2 reads SNEGSKA (reference sequence). V shed 3 bases and J shed 5 bases, with 14 bases lying between them. In DNA form, the CDR3 reads TGCAGTGCTAGGGCAACTGTGTGGGATAATTCACCCCTCCACTTT. It codes for CSARATVWDNSPLHF.

In this sample, this clonotype turned up a few times. J is TRBJ2-7 and V is TRBV27; D not resolved. This CDR3 has 12 residues. Germline CDR1 MNHEY, CDR2 SMNVEV (reference sequence). Trimming stripped 4 bases from V and 1 base from J, with 5 bases between. The CDR3 nucleotides are TGTGCCAGCAGTTCCGCGTCCTACGAGCAGTACTTC. Protein sequence: CASSSASYEQYF.

This clonotype was seen repeatedly, ten times or more. The chain links TRBV29-1 to TRBJ1-1; possibly TRBD1 for D (5 bases). Germline loops: CDR1 SQVTM, CDR2 ANQGSEA. Trimming removed 3 bases at V and 0 bases at J, with 8 bases between. CDR3 length: 13 residues. DNA of the CDR3: TGCAGCGTTGACAGGGCCATGAACACTGAAGCTTTCTTT. Residues: CSVDRAMNTEAFF.

This clonotype was seen a handful of times. The V and J genes are TRBV20-1 and TRBJ1-5; 7 bases map to TRBD1. V shed 4 bases and J 0 bases; nucleotides not matched to a gene: 9. This CDR3 has 16 residues. Germline CDR1 is DFQATT and CDR2 is SNEGSKA (reference sequence). CDR3 in amino acids: CSAIATGSDSNQPQHF. Here the CDR3 DNA reads TGCAGTGCTATAGCGACAGGGTCGGATAGCAATCAGCCCCAGCATTTT.

The J gene is TRBJ2-5, the V gene TRBV11-2; D is possibly TRBD1 or TRBD2 (5 bases each). The CDR3 covers 15 residues. Between the trimmed V and J ends, which lost 3 bases and 7 bases, there was a span of 18 bases. Germline V gene data show CDR1 as SGHAT and CDR2 as FQNNGV. The CDR3 sequence: CASSFLRRDPRTQYF. The DNA for the CDR3 is TGTGCCAGCAGCTTTCTGCGCCGGGACCCACGGACCCAGTACTTC.

The V gene is TRBV3-1, the J gene TRBJ2-2, with 8 nucleotides matching TRBD1. The CDR3 is made up of 16 amino acids. Germline V gene data show CDR1 as LGHDT and CDR2 as YNNKEL (reference sequence). Trimming removed 5 bases from V and 4 bases from J; junction bases left unmatched: 9. The CDR3 coding sequence is TGTGCCAGCAGCGCTACAGGGGGGTTAGGCACCGGGGAGCTGTTTTTT. This gives the protein CASSATGGLGTGELFF. The full variable domain, completed using reference TRBV3-1 and TRBJ2-2, is DTAVSQTPKYLVTQMGNDKSIKCEQNLGHDTMYWYKQDSKKFLKIMFSYNNKELIINETVPNRFSPKSPDKAHLNLHINSLELGDSAVYFCASSATGGLGTGELFFGEGSRLTVL.

J is TRBJ1-1 and V is TRBV12-3 or TRBV12-4; 9 bases are a match to TRBD1. The V segment lost 4 bases and the J segment 3 bases; nucleotides outside the gene matches: 6. This CDR3 is built from 15 residues. Written as DNA, the CDR3 is TGTGCCAGCAGTTCTTACAGGGGGCGGGACACTGAAGCTTTCTTT. Protein product: CASSSYRGRDTEAFF.

There are many counts of this clonotype. The chain combines TRBV5-1 with TRBJ2-7; 14 bases align to TRBD2. CDR1 and CDR2 (germline): SGHRS, YFSETQ. The CDR3 has 14 residues. Germline trimming cut 7 bases from V and 6 bases from J; bases unmatched to any gene: 6. CDR3 in DNA: TGCGCCAGCCGAACCGGACTAGCGGGGGGCGAGCAGTACTTC. Encoded protein: CASRTGLAGGEQYF.

The chain carries TRBV7-2 and TRBJ2-7, with D unclear. The length of the CDR3 is 14 residues. CDR1 and CDR2 (germline): SGHTA, FQGNSA. Trimming cost V 4 bases and J 3 bases, with 13 bases left between them. The CDR3 is CASSSPRIDYEQYF. Here the CDR3 DNA reads TGTGCCAGCAGCTCTCCTCGGATCGACTACGAGCAGTACTTC.

This clonotype has only a few counts. The chain links TRBV5-1 to TRBJ2-3; no firm D call. With 0 bases removed from V and 5 bases from J, the gap between germline ends came to 13 bases. The CDR3 spans 15 residues. The germline CDR1 and CDR2 sequences are SGHRS and YFSETQ. CDR3 DNA: TGCGCCAGCAGCTTGGCGACCGAAACACAAGATACGCAGTATTTT. This sequence encodes CASSLATETQDTQYF.

The chain couples TRBV12-3 or TRBV12-4 to TRBJ2-7, with D perhaps matching TRBD1 (6 bases). The CDR3 runs to 14 residues. Trimming left V 6 bases short and J 0 bases short, with 12 bases between. CDR3 DNA sequence: TGTGCCAGCAGCCGACAGGCCGCCTCCTACGAGCAGTACTTC. Protein: CASSRQAASYEQYF.

The table lists this clonotype with a few counts. This chain joins TRBV20-1 and TRBJ1-6; D unresolved. V lost 0 bases to trimming and J lost 7 bases, with 13 bases between them. The CDR3 has 15 residues. Germline CDR1 DFQATT, CDR2 SNEGSKA (reference sequence). This CDR3 is CSARELPLGNSPLHF. In nucleotides, the CDR3 is TGCAGTGCTAGAGAGCTCCCCCTTGGCAATTCACCCCTCCACTTT.

J is TRBJ1-2 and V is TRBV28; 8 nucleotides line up with TRBD1. Germline CDR1 and CDR2: MDHEN and SYDVKM. The CDR3 is made up of 13 amino acids. Unmatched junction bases numbered 8, after V lost 6 bases and J lost 8 bases. The CDR3 nucleotides read TGTGCCAGCAGCGGACAGGGAAGGGCCGGCTACACCTTC. It specifies CASSGQGRAGYTF.

The chain joins TRBV12-3 or TRBV12-4 to TRBJ2-3, with 8 bases lining up with TRBD2. This CDR3 is 17 amino acids long. V gave up 5 bases and J gave up 3 bases; unmatched junction bases: 13. This chain's CDR3 is CASSRGAGEGRTDTQYF. The CDR3 coding sequence is TGTGCCAGCAGTCGGGGAGCGGGGGAGGGGAGGACAGATACGCAGTATTTT.

This clonotype was observed a few times. The chain carries TRBV7-3 and TRBJ2-5; 8 nucleotides match TRBD2. V lost 4 bases and J lost 9; bases outside the gene matches: 4. The CDR3 is 12 amino acids. Germline values: CDR1 SGHTA, CDR2 FQGTGA. CDR3 nucleotides: TGTGCCAGCAGCTCGCCGGGACTAGCCCAGTACTTC. Translation: CASSSPGLAQYF.